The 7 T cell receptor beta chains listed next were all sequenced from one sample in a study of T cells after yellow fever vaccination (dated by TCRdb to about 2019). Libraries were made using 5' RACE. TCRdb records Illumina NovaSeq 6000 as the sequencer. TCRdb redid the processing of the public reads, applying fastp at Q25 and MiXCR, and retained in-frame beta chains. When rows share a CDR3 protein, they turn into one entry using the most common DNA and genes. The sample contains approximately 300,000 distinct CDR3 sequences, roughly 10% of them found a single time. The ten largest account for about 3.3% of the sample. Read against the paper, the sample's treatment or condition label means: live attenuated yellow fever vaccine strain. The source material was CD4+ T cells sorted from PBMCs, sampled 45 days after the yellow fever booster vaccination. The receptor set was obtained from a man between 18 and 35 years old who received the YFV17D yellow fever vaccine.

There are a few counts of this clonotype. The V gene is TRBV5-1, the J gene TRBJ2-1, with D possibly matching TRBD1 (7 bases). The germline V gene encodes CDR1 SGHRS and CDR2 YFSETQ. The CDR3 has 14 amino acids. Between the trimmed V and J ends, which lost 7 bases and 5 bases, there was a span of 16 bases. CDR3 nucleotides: TGCGCCAGCCCCAGGGGGGCCAAACACAATGAGCAGTTCTTC. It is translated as CASPRGAKHNEQFF.

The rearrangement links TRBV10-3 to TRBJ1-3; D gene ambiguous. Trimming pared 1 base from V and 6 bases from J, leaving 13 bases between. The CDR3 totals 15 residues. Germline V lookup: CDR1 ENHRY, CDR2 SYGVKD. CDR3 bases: TGTGCCATCAGTGAGTTGAGGATTCGACAAAACACCATATATTTT. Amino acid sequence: CAISELRIRQNTIYF.

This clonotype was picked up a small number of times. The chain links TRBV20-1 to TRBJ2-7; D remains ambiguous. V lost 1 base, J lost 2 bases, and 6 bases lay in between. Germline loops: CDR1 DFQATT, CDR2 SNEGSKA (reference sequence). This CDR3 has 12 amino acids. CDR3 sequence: CSARGPPYEQYV. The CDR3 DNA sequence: TGCAGTGCTAGAGGCCCACCCTACGAGCAGTACGTC.

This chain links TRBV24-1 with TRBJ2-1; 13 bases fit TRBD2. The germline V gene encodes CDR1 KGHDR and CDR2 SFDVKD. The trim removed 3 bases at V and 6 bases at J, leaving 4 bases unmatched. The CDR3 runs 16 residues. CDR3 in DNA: TGTGCCACCAGTGATCCACGACTAGCGGGGGGCAATGAGCAGTTCTTC. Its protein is CATSDPRLAGGNEQFF.

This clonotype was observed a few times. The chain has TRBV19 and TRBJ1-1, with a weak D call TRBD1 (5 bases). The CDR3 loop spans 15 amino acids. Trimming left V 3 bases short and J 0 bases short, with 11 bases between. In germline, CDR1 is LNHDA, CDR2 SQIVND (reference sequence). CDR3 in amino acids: CASSMGQTMNTEAFF. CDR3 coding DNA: TGTGCCAGTAGTATGGGGCAGACGATGAACACTGAAGCTTTCTTT.

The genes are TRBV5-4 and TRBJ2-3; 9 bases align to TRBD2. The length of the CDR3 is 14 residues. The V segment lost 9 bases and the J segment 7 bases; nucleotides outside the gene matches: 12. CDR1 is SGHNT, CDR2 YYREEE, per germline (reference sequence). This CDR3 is CATSNAGGPNTQYF. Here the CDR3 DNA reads TGTGCCACAAGTAACGCGGGGGGGCCGAATACGCAGTATTTT.

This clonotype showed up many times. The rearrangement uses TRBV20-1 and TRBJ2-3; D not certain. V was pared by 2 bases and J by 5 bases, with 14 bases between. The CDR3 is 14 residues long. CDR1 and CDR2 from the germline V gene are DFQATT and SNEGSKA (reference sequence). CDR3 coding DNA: TGCAGTGCTAGAACTCTAGGATTAGAAGATACGCAGTATTTT. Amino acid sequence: CSARTLGLEDTQYF.